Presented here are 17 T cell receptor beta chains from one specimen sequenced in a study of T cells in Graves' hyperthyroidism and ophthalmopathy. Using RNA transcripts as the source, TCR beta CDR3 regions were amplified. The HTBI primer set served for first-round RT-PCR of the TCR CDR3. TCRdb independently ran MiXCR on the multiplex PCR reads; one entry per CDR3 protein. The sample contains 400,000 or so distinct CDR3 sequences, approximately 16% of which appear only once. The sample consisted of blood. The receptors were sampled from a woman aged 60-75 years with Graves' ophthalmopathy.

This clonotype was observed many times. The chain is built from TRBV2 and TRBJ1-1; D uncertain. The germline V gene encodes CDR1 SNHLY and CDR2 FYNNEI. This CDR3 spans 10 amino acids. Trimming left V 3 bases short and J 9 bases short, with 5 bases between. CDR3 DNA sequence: TGTGCCAGCAGTGACAGGAAAGCTTTCTTT. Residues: CASSDRKAFF.

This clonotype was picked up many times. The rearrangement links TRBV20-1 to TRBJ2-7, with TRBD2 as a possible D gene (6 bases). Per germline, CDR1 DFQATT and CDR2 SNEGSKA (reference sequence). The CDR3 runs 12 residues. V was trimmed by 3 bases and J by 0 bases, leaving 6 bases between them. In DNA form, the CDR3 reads TGCAGTGCTAGGCGGGACTCCTACGAGCAGTACTTC. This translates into CSARRDSYEQYF.

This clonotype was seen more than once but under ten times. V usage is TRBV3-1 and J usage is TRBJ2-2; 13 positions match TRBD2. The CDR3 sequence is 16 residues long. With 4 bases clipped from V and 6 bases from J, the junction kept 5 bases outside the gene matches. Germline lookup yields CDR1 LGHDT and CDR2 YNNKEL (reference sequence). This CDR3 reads CASSPAGLAGAGELFF. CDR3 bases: TGTGCCAGCAGCCCCGCTGGACTAGCGGGGGCCGGGGAGCTGTTTTTT.

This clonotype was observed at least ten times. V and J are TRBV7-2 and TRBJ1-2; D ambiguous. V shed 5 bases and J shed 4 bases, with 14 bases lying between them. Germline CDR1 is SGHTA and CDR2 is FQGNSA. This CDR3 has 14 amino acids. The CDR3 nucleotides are TGTGCCAGCAGCCCCAGCCCAGGCATCTATGGCTACACCTTC. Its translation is CASSPSPGIYGYTF.

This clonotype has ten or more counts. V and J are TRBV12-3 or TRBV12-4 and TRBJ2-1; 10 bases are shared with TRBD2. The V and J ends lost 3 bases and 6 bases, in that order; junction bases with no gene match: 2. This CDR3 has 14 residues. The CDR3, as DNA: TGTGCCAGCAGTTTGGTAGCGGGAGGCAATGAGCAGTTCTTC. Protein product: CASSLVAGGNEQFF.

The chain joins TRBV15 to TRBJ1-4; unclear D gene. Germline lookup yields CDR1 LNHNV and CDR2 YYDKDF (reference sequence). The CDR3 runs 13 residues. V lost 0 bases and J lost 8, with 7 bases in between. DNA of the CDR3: TGTGCCACCAGCAGAGAACTCCGGGAAAAACTGTTTTTT. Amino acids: CATSRELREKLFF.

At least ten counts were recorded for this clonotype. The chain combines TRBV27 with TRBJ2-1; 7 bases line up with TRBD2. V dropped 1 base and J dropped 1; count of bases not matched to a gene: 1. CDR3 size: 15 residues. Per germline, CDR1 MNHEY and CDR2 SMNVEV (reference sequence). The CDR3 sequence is CASSLFSGSYNEQFF. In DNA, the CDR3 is TGTGCCAGCAGTTTATTTAGCGGGTCCTACAATGAGCAGTTCTTC.

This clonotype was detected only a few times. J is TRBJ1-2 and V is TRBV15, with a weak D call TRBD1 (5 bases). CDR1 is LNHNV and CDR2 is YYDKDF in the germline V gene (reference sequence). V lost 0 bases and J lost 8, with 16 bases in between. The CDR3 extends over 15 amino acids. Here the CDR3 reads CATSRDLSGRRGYTF. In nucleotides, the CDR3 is TGTGCCACCAGCAGAGATCTGTCGGGGCGACGAGGCTACACCTTC.

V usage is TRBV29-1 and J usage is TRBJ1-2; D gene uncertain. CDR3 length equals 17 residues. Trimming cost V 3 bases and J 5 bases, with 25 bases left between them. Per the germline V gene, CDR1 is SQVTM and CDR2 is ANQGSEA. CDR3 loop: CSVEEAVPADGVYGYTF. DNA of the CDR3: TGCAGCGTTGAGGAAGCGGTACCTGCGGACGGAGTGTATGGCTACACCTTC.

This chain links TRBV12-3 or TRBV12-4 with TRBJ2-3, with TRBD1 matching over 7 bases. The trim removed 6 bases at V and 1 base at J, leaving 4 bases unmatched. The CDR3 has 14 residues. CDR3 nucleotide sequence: TGTGCCAGCAGCCACAGGGGACGCACAGATACGCAGTATTTT. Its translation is CASSHRGRTDTQYF.

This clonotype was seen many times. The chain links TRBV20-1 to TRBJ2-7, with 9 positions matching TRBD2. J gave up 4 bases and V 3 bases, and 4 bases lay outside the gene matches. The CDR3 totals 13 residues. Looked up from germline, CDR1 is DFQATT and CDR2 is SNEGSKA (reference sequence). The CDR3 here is CSASVAGGYEQYF. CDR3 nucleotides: TGCAGTGCTAGTGTGGCGGGAGGGTACGAGCAGTACTTC.

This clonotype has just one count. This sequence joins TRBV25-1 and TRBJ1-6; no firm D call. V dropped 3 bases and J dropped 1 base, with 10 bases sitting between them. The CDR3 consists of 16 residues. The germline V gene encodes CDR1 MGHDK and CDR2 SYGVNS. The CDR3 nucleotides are TGTGCCAGCAGTGATCTTGGTGGGTCCTATAATTCACCCCTCCACTTT. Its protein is CASSDLGGSYNSPLHF.

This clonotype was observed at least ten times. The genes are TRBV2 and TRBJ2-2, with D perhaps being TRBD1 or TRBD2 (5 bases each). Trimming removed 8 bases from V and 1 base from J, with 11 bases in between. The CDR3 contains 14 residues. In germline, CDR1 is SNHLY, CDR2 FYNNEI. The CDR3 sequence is CASQDGGNTGELFF. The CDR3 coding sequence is TGTGCCAGCCAGGATGGGGGGAACACCGGGGAGCTGTTTTTT.

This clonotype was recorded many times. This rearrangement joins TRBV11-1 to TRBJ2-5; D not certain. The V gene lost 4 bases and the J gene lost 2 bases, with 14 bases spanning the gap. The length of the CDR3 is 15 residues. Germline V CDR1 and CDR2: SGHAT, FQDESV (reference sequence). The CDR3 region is CASSWRVTGQETQYF. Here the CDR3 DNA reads TGTGCCAGCAGCTGGCGCGTCACGGGTCAAGAGACCCAGTACTTC. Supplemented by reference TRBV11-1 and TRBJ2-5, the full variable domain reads EAEVAQSPRYKITEKSQAVAFWCDPISGHATLYWYRQILGQGPELLVQFQDESVVDDSQLPKDRFSAERLKGVDSTLKIQPAELGDSAMYLCASSWRVTGQETQYFGPGTRLLVL.

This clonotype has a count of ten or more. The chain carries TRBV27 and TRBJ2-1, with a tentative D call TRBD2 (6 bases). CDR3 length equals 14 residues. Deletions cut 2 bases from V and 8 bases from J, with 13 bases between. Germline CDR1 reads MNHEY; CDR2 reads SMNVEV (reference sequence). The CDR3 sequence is CASSLAPGEDEQFF. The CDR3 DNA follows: TGTGCCAGCAGTTTAGCCCCGGGAGAGGATGAGCAGTTCTTC.

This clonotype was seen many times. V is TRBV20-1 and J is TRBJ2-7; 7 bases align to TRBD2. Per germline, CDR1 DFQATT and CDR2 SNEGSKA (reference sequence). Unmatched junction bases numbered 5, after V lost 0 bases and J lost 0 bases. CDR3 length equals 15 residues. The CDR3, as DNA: TGCAGTGCTAGAGAGCTCGGGGGGAACTCCTACGAGCAGTACTTC. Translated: CSARELGGNSYEQYF.

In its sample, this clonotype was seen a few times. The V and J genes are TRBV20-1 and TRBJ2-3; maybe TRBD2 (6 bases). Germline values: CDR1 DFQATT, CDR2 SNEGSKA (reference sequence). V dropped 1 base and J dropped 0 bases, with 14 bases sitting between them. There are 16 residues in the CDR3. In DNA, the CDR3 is TGCAGTGCTAGAGTCGGGGCGGGGTCTAGCACAGATACGCAGTATTTT. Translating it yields CSARVGAGSSTDTQYF.